This note documents a single T cell receptor beta chain sequence. The antigen is unknown. The CDR3 runs 13 residues. Germline values: CDR1 MNHEY, CDR2 SMNVEV (reference sequence). V gave up 3 bases and J gave up 6 bases, with 10 bases separating them. TCRdb re-analysed the 5' RACE reads in MiXCR, keeping a single row per CDR3 protein. The table has roughly 48,000 distinct CDR3 sequences, 25% to 35% seen once. The sample comes from a study of T-cell memory formation after mild COVID-19. Notes on the study in general: Prior to infection, memory already included some responding clones, suggesting cross-reactive memory joined. Mainly in CM and EM were contracting CD4+ clones; CD8+ were in EMRA. Clones that contracted from day 15 to 85 were balanced CD4/CD8, while later expanders leaned CD4+.

The sequence was obtained from a man aged 18 to 30 who had mild COVID-19 (a few samples of this study predate the infection). Cell type and time point are not known. The sequencing sample was made of PBMCs or a T cell subset sorted from them (not recorded which). The chain is built from TRBV27 and TRBJ2-3; D gene unclear. CDR3 residues: CASSFRQRDTQYF. DNA for the CDR3: TGTGCCAGCAGTTTTAGACAACGGGATACGCAGTATTTT.